Sequencing of this T cell receptor beta chain was carried out in a study of T cell responses to AZD1222 COVID-19 vaccine. Here immunoSEQ multiplex PCR was the method, and the copy in TCRdb shows in-frame clones only, minus some. The sample gives about 130,000 clones, about nine tenths of which show up once; 1.1% is in the top ten. With 1 base removed from V and 5 bases from J, the gap between germline ends came to 14 bases. Germline loops: CDR1 SQVTM, CDR2 ANQGSEA. The CDR3 is made up of 14 amino acids. This specimen was peripheral blood, taken 28 days after the second AZD1222 dose. This clonotype was sampled from an adult who received the AZD1222 COVID-19 vaccine. J is TRBJ1-1 and V is TRBV29-1; D is possibly TRBD1 (5 bases). The CDR3 region has the DNA TGCAGCGTTGAAGCGGGGCGGGGTTTGACTGAAGCTTTCTTT. This codes for CSVEAGRGLTEAFF.